The 22 T cell receptor beta chains reported below all come from one sample, sequenced in a study of cytomegalovirus exposure and HLA in healthy donors. This PCR relied on a set of 60 Vbeta primers and 13 Jbeta primers. Clones were sequenced by immunoSEQ multiplex PCR, and TCRdb holds only the in-frame ones, with some missing. The profile covers approximately 150,000 clones, with approximately 70% appearing a single time and 1.5% to 2% taken by the ten largest. The sequencing sample was made of PBMCs. The receptor set was obtained from a woman in her late teens or twenties in good health and CMV-seronegative.

This clone has only a few counts. The rearrangement joins TRBV7-2 to TRBJ1-5; weak D call: TRBD1 (6 bases). The CDR3 covers 15 residues. The V gene lost 1 base and the J gene lost 2 bases, with 9 bases spanning the gap. Germline CDR1 is SGHTA and CDR2 is FQGNSA. DNA of the CDR3: TGTGCCAGCAGCTTAGATGGGGGCCGCAATCAGCCCCAGCATTTT. Translating it yields CASSLDGGRNQPQHF.

This clone was seen once. This chain joins TRBV6-5 and TRBJ2-7; D is possibly TRBD2 (6 bases). The CDR3 is made up of 13 amino acids. Trimming took off 2 bases at V and 3 bases at J, with 8 bases between the two ends. CDR1 is MNHEY and CDR2 is SVGAGI in the germline V gene. CDR3 in amino acids: CASSYRRGYEQYV. The CDR3 bases are TGTGCCAGCAGTTACCGGAGGGGCTACGAGCAGTACGTC.

J is TRBJ2-6 and V is TRBV28, with D perhaps TRBD1 (5 bases). Per germline, CDR1 MDHEN and CDR2 SYDVKM. Trimming removed 8 bases from V and 4 bases from J, with 12 bases in between. CDR3 length: 14 amino acids. The CDR3 nucleotides are TGTGCCAGCCGATTGGGGCAAGGGGCCAACGTCCTGACTTTC. Protein: CASRLGQGANVLTF.

This chain links TRBV28 with TRBJ1-6; TRBD1 matches at 9 bases. This CDR3 contains 14 residues. CDR1 MDHEN and CDR2 SYDVKM come from the germline V gene. V trimming: 6 bases; J trimming: 6 bases; junction bases outside the gene matches: 3. The CDR3 DNA follows: TGTGCCAGCAGCCCGGGACAGGGTAATTCACCCCTCCACTTT. Translating it yields CASSPGQGNSPLHF.

V usage is TRBV9 and J usage is TRBJ2-2; 8 bases fit TRBD1. Trimming took 0 bases from V and 4 from J; bases not matched to a gene: 8. The V gene's germline CDR1 is SGDLS and CDR2 YYNGEE. The CDR3 totals 17 residues. The CDR3 is CASSVGVSGGITGELFF. The CDR3 nucleotides read TGTGCCAGCAGCGTAGGAGTCTCAGGGGGCATCACCGGGGAGCTGTTTTTT.

The gene calls are TRBV6-5 and TRBJ1-5; no firm D call. The CDR3 totals 13 residues. The V gene's germline CDR1 is MNHEY and CDR2 SVGAGI. V was cut by 6 bases and J by 9 bases, with 15 bases left in between. CDR3 sequence: CASRLGPAGPQHF. The CDR3, as DNA: TGTGCCAGCAGACTTGGGCCCGCCGGGCCCCAGCATTTT.

For the CDR3, the DNA is TGTGCCAGCAGTTTATCATGGGGGGATGGGTACGAGCAGTACTTC. Its protein is CASSLSWGDGYEQYF. The V call is TRBV27, the J call TRBJ2-7, with a weak D call TRBD2 (6 bases). Between the trimmed V and J ends, which lost 0 bases and 4 bases, there was a span of 13 bases. CDR1 and CDR2 from the germline V gene are MNHEY and SMNVEV (reference sequence). This CDR3 is 15 amino acids long.

This clone showed up just a few times. This chain uses TRBV27 with TRBJ2-7; the D gene is possibly TRBD2 (5 bases). CDR3 size: 19 residues. V was shortened by 3 bases and J by 0 bases, with 24 bases between the two germline ends. Germline CDR1 and CDR2: MNHEY and SMNVEV (reference sequence). CDR3 in DNA: TGTGCCAGCAGTTTCGCCTACTCCCCTGAGGGCATCGACTCCTACGAGCAGTACTTC. Translation: CASSFAYSPEGIDSYEQYF.

This clone was counted a single time. The rearrangement links TRBV5-1 to TRBJ2-1; TRBD2 agrees at 9 bases. The CDR3 has 15 amino acids. Germline V gene data show CDR1 as SGHRS and CDR2 as YFSETQ. The V segment lost 2 bases and the J segment 3 bases; nucleotides outside the gene matches: 3. The CDR3 DNA reads TGCGCCAGCAGCTTCGTAGCGGGAGACTACAATGAGCAGTTCTTC. Translated: CASSFVAGDYNEQFF.

The V and J genes are TRBV9 and TRBJ2-2; 7 bases fit TRBD2. The germline V gene has CDR1 SGDLS and CDR2 YYNGEE. V lost 0 bases, J lost 1 base, and 3 bases stayed unmatched. This CDR3 contains 16 residues. The CDR3 DNA reads as TGTGCCAGCAGCGTAGTGGGGGGGAGGAACACCGGGGAGCTGTTTTTT. Protein: CASSVVGGRNTGELFF.

The chain employs TRBV5-1 and TRBJ1-5; D perhaps matches TRBD1 (6 bases). The CDR3 covers 17 residues. Trimming left V 0 bases short and J 4 bases short, with 17 bases between. The V gene's germline CDR1 is SGHRS and CDR2 YFSETQ. CDR3 sequence reads: CASSLEGDTDGNQPQHF. The CDR3 bases are TGCGCCAGCAGCTTGGAGGGGGACACCGACGGGAATCAGCCCCAGCATTTT.

The V call is TRBV9, the J call TRBJ1-1, with unresolved D. Germline lookup yields CDR1 SGDLS and CDR2 YYNGEE. The CDR3 contains 14 residues. V was pared by 0 bases and J by 1 base, with 7 bases between. DNA of the CDR3: TGTGCCAGCAGCGTAGAAACGGGGAACACTGAAGCTTTCTTT. It translates to CASSVETGNTEAFF.

V gene TRBV2 combines with J gene TRBJ1-4, with D tentatively TRBD1 (5 bases). V lost 4 bases, J lost 5 bases, and 11 bases lay in between. Germline assignment: CDR1 SNHLY and CDR2 FYNNEI. The CDR3 is made up of 14 amino acids. The CDR3 bases are TGTGCCAGCAGTGTACAGGTTAGGAATGAAAAACTGTTTTTT. Translated: CASSVQVRNEKLFF.

Only one count was recorded for this clone. This chain links TRBV30 with TRBJ2-3, with 8 bases identical to TRBD2. V was pared by 1 base and J by 3 bases, with 6 bases of the junction left unmatched. The CDR3 length is 15 residues. Germline values: CDR1 GTSNPN, CDR2 SVGIG (reference sequence). In DNA, the CDR3 is TGTGCCTGGAGTGGCCCGGGAGGGCCTACAGATACGCAGTATTTT. This encodes CAWSGPGGPTDTQYF.

In its sample, this clone was seen a few times. The chain recombines TRBV28 with TRBJ2-7, with a possible D match to TRBD1 (6 bases). Germline V gene sequence: CDR1 MDHEN, CDR2 SYDVKM. The germline V and J ends were trimmed by 8 bases and 1 base, with 9 bases remaining between them. CDR3 length: 12 residues. Here the CDR3 DNA reads TGTGCCAGCGGACAGATTTCCTACGAGCAGTACTTC. It is translated as CASGQISYEQYF.

CDR3 coding DNA: TGCGCCAGCAGCTTTAGGGGCTACGAGCAGTACTTC. Residues: CASSFRGYEQYF. The chain couples TRBV5-1 to TRBJ2-7; D may be TRBD1 (5 bases). V lost 2 bases to trimming and J lost 3 bases, with 6 bases between them. This CDR3 region has 12 residues. Germline CDR1 and CDR2: SGHRS and YFSETQ.

This clone was observed a few times. This chain joins TRBV19 and TRBJ1-1; no reliable D call. The CDR3 has 14 amino acids. V lost 8 bases and J lost 1, with 14 bases in between. The V gene's germline CDR1 is LNHDA and CDR2 SQIVND (reference sequence). CDR3 nucleotides: TGTGCCAGTCGAAAGGAGAGTGGGAACACTGAAGCTTTCTTT. Translating it yields CASRKESGNTEAFF.

This sequence joins TRBV9 and TRBJ2-4, with D maybe TRBD1 (7 bases). Looked up from germline, CDR1 is SGDLS and CDR2 is YYNGEE. This CDR3 has 17 amino acids. The germline V and J ends were trimmed by 2 bases and 6 bases, with 21 bases remaining between them. The chain's CDR3 is CASSVQAGQEGLNIQYF. The CDR3 nucleotides are TGTGCCAGCAGCGTCCAAGCTGGACAGGAGGGTCTAAACATTCAGTACTTC.

The chain uses TRBV4-1 and TRBJ2-2; maybe TRBD2 (5 bases). Per germline, CDR1 MGHRA and CDR2 YSYEKL. Between the trimmed V and J ends, which lost 2 bases and 1 base, there was a span of 8 bases. There are 15 residues in the CDR3. In DNA form, the CDR3 reads TGCGCCAGCAGCCAAACACTAGTGAACACCGGGGAGCTGTTTTTT. Translating it yields CASSQTLVNTGELFF.

With respect to this clone: The same CDR3 is also encoded by other DNA sequences in this sample. This rearrangement joins TRBV11-2 to TRBJ2-5; 7 bases match TRBD1. V lost 3 bases to trimming and J lost 3 bases; unmatched junction nucleotides: 1. The CDR3 runs 13 residues. From germline, CDR1 is SGHAT and CDR2 FQNNGV. CDR3 in amino acids: CASSFTGEETQYF. CDR3 nucleotides: TGTGCCAGCAGCTTCACAGGGGAAGAGACCCAGTACTTC.

This clone was picked up a small number of times. The chain recombines TRBV18 with TRBJ2-2, with 9 positions matching TRBD2. The ends lost 3 bases at V and 7 bases at J; junction bases unmatched: 12. The CDR3 totals 17 residues. Looked up from germline, CDR1 is KGHSH and CDR2 is LQKENI. Written as DNA, the CDR3 is TGTGCCAGCTCACCTAGCCTAGCGGGGCTAACTGGCGGGGAGCTGTTTTTT. Amino acids: CASSPSLAGLTGGELFF.

CDR3 protein: CASSLGWREGAGELFF. CDR3 coding DNA: TGCGCCAGCAGCTTGGGCTGGCGGGAGGGTGCCGGGGAGCTGTTTTTT. This chain uses TRBV5-1 with TRBJ2-2, with 9 bases identical to TRBD2. Germline CDR1 reads SGHRS; CDR2 reads YFSETQ. This CDR3 region has 16 residues. The trim removed 0 bases at V and 6 bases at J, leaving 6 bases unmatched.